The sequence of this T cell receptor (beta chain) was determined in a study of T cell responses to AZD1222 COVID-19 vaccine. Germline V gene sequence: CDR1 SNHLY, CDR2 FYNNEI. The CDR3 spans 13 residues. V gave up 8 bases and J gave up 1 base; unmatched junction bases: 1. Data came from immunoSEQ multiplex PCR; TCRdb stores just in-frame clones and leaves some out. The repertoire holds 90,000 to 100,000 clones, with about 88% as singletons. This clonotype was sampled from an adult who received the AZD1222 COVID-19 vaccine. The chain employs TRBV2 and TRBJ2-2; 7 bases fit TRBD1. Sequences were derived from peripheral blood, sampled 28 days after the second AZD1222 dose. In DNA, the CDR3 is TGTGCCAGCGGACAGGAGAACACCGGGGAGCTGTTTTTT. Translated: CASGQENTGELFF.